The 21 T cell receptor beta chains below come from one sample, sequenced in a study of shared clonotypes between healthy human individuals. TCRdb keeps only in-frame clones here, not all; method: immunoSEQ multiplex PCR. Of approximately 480,000 clones detected, around 79% appear once; the ten largest clones hold 12%. Sequenced input: PBMCs. These TCRs come from a woman aged 35 to 49 in good health. Some clones in this sample may be carry-over from other donors' samples.

Worth noting for this clone: At one of its ends the junction is not consistent with the germline gene, which may arise from a read error. The V call is TRBV9, the J call TRBJ2-7, with 13 bases aligning to TRBD2. Germline CDR1 SGDLS, CDR2 YYNGEE. This CDR3 has 17 residues. The CDR3 reads CASSVGTSGSSTYEQYF. The DNA for the CDR3 is TGTGCCAGCAGCGTAGGGACTAGCGGGAGCAGCACCTATGAGCAGTACTTC. Filled out from reference TRBV9 and TRBJ2-7, the complete variable domain reads DSGVTQTPKHLITATGQRVTLRCSPRSGDLSVYWYQQSLDQGLQFLIQYYNGEERAKGNILERFSAQQFPDLHSELNLSSLELGDSALYFCASSVGTSGSSTYEQYFGPGTRLTVT.

This chain connects TRBV27 to TRBJ1-5; a weak D match, TRBD1 (5 bases). The CDR3 spans 15 residues. The germline V and J ends were trimmed by 2 bases and 1 base, with 9 bases remaining between them. Germline V lookup: CDR1 MNHEY, CDR2 SMNVEV (reference sequence). The CDR3: CASSLGAGSNQPQHF. The CDR3 DNA follows: TGTGCCAGCAGTTTAGGGGCAGGGAGCAATCAGCCCCAGCATTTT.

This chain connects TRBV2 to TRBJ2-1; D is unclear. CDR1 is SNHLY and CDR2 is FYNNEI in the germline V gene. The ends were cut back, 3 bases at V and 0 bases at J, with 9 bases in the middle. The CDR3 covers 15 residues. CDR3 region: CASSEGFNSYNEQFF. The CDR3 nucleotides are TGTGCCAGCAGTGAGGGCTTCAACTCCTACAATGAGCAGTTCTTC.

The sample holds one count of this clone. The V gene is TRBV28, the J gene TRBJ1-2, with a possible D match to TRBD1 (5 bases). The CDR3 is 11 residues long. Trimming left V 6 bases short and J 7 bases short, with 9 bases between. Germline V gene data show CDR1 as MDHEN and CDR2 as SYDVKM. CDR3 residues: CASRHTGGYTF. The CDR3 DNA sequence: TGTGCCAGCAGGCACACAGGTGGCTACACCTTC.

This clone has just a few counts. This sequence joins TRBV27 and TRBJ1-2; 9 positions agree with TRBD1. This CDR3 region has 18 residues. The V gene's germline CDR1 is MNHEY and CDR2 SMNVEV (reference sequence). V was clipped by 2 bases and J by 4 bases; unmatched bases: 14. The CDR3 sequence: CASSLKYLGDRDPYGYTF. Here the CDR3 DNA reads TGTGCCAGCAGTTTAAAATATCTAGGGGACAGGGACCCCTATGGCTACACCTTC.

V gene TRBV28 combines with J gene TRBJ1-5, with 8 nucleotides matching TRBD1. Losses at the gene ends were 3 bases for V and 0 bases for J; bases not matched to a gene: 10. This CDR3 is built from 18 residues. Germline CDR1 MDHEN, CDR2 SYDVKM. CDR3 loop: CASSFLRTGPYSNQPQHF. For the CDR3, the DNA is TGTGCCAGCAGTTTTCTTAGGACAGGGCCTTATAGCAATCAGCCCCAGCATTTT. Full variable domain (rest looked up from reference TRBV28 and TRBJ1-5): DVKVTQSSRYLVKRTGEKVFLECVQDMDHENMFWYRQDPGLGLRLIYFSYDVKMKEKGDIPEGYSVSREKKERFSLILESASTNQTSMYLCASSFLRTGPYSNQPQHFGDGTRLSIL.

The chain carries TRBV2 and TRBJ1-5; unclear D gene. The CDR3 is 13 amino acids. V was pared by 4 bases and J by 1 base, with 5 bases between. Germline V gives CDR1 SNHLY, CDR2 FYNNEI. CDR3 bases: TGTGCCAGCAGTGCTCAAAGCAATCAGCCCCAGCATTTT. It encodes CASSAQSNQPQHF.

The CDR3 region has the DNA TGTGCCAGCAGCAGACCCTCAGGAGGGGACATTCAGTACTTC. Translated: CASSRPSGGDIQYF. The rearrangement joins TRBV6-1 to TRBJ2-4; maybe TRBD2 (6 bases). V lost 6 bases and J 8 bases, leaving 17 bases between the germline ends. CDR1 and CDR2 (germline): MNHNS, SASEGT. The CDR3 spans 14 residues.

This clone has only a few counts. The chain recombines TRBV5-8 with TRBJ2-7; D not certain. The V end lost 7 bases, the J end lost 3 bases, and 23 bases lay between the germline ends. Germline V CDR1 and CDR2: SGHTS, YDEGEE. CDR3 length: 16 amino acids. CDR3 protein: CASGRGGLWEGYEQYF. CDR3 sequence (DNA): TGTGCCAGCGGCCGAGGTGGGTTGTGGGAAGGCTACGAGCAGTACTTC.

The rearrangement links TRBV28 to TRBJ2-5; possibly TRBD2 for D (5 bases). V lost 6 bases and J 1 base, leaving 12 bases between the germline ends. The CDR3 is made up of 14 amino acids. The germline V gene encodes CDR1 MDHEN and CDR2 SYDVKM. The CDR3 DNA is TGTGCCAGCAGGGGTAGCGTCTCCCAAGAGACCCAGTACTTC. Translation: CASRGSVSQETQYF.

V and J are TRBV19 and TRBJ2-3; 8 bases are shared with TRBD1. Germline CDR1 is LNHDA and CDR2 is SQIVND (reference sequence). The ends lost 4 bases at V and 0 bases at J; junction bases unmatched: 0. The CDR3 sequence is 14 residues long. In DNA, the CDR3 is TGTGCCAGTAGTAGGACAGGGAGCACAGATACGCAGTATTTT. Protein product: CASSRTGSTDTQYF.

The genes are TRBV5-1 and TRBJ2-7, with D perhaps TRBD2 (6 bases). V was clipped by 4 bases and J by 9 bases, with 23 bases between them. CDR1 and CDR2 (germline): SGHRS, YFSETQ. This CDR3 region has 15 residues. The DNA of the CDR3 is TGCGCCAGCAGCAGATTGGGACTCCGCAACGACGGGCAGTACTTC. Translation gives CASSRLGLRNDGQYF.

The chain couples TRBV7-2 to TRBJ2-5; TRBD1 aligns across 11 bases. Germline loops: CDR1 SGHTA, CDR2 FQGNSA. This CDR3 spans 14 amino acids. V was pared by 5 bases and J by 5 bases, with 4 bases of the junction left unmatched. CDR3 in amino acids: CASSMDRGRETQYF. CDR3 in DNA: TGTGCCAGCAGCATGGACAGGGGGCGTGAGACCCAGTACTTC.

The rearrangement links TRBV2 to TRBJ2-5; D perhaps matches TRBD1 (6 bases). The ends were cut back, 7 bases at V and 2 bases at J, with 14 bases in the middle. CDR3 length equals 14 residues. Germline lookup yields CDR1 SNHLY and CDR2 FYNNEI. CDR3 sequence: CASTQGGSQETQYF. As DNA, the CDR3 is TGTGCCAGCACCCAAGGGGGTTCACAAGAGACCCAGTACTTC.

This clone was seen ten or more times. The chain recombines TRBV5-6 with TRBJ1-2; D call uncertain. In germline, CDR1 is SGHDT, CDR2 YYEEEE. The CDR3 spans 15 residues. V lost 0 bases, J lost 0 bases, and 9 bases lay in between. The CDR3 loop reads CASSLVVGANYGYTF. DNA for the CDR3: TGTGCCAGCAGCTTGGTCGTGGGAGCTAACTATGGCTACACCTTC.

The chain uses TRBV10-3 and TRBJ2-5; tentatively, D is TRBD1 or TRBD2 (6 bases each). The better agreement between TRBJ2-7 and the DNA end casts doubt on the J call. CDR3 length: 12 amino acids. Germline CDR1 and CDR2: ENHRY and SYGVKD. CDR3: CAISSRGDEQYF. Here the CDR3 DNA reads TGTGCCATCAGTAGTAGGGGGGACGAGCAGTACTTC.

This sequence joins TRBV7-2 and TRBJ2-2, with 10 bases lining up with TRBD2. There are 15 residues in the CDR3. Per the germline V gene, CDR1 is SGHTA and CDR2 is FQGNSA. V lost 7 bases to trimming and J lost 6 bases; unmatched junction nucleotides: 8. The CDR3 region has the DNA TGTGCCAGCACCCCTCTAGCGGGAGTCCCCGGGGAGCTGTTTTTT. It is translated as CASTPLAGVPGELFF.

The CDR3 nucleotides are TGTGCCACCAACACCGGTGGCCGAACTAATGAAAAACTGTTTTTT. Protein sequence: CATNTGGRTNEKLFF. The chain links TRBV28 to TRBJ1-4, with no clear D. The CDR3 consists of 15 residues. Germline assignment: CDR1 MDHEN and CDR2 SYDVKM. V was shortened by 10 bases and J by 1 base, with 16 bases between the two germline ends.

The chain recombines TRBV30 with TRBJ2-5, with 16 bases fitting TRBD2. The germline CDR1 and CDR2 sequences are GTSNPN and SVGIG (reference sequence). The CDR3 sequence is 16 residues long. V lost 5 bases to trimming and J lost 4 bases; unmatched junction nucleotides: 7. The CDR3 nucleotides are TGTGCCTGGGCAAAGGGACTAGCGGGAGGGGGAGAGACCCAGTACTTC. Amino acids: CAWAKGLAGGGETQYF.

The rearrangement uses TRBV28 and TRBJ2-2, with 11 nucleotides matching TRBD1. V lost 5 bases to trimming and J lost 6 bases; unmatched junction nucleotides: 8. Germline-derived CDR1 and CDR2 are MDHEN and SYDVKM. The CDR3 length is 16 residues. The CDR3 DNA reads TGTGCCAGCAGTACACCGGGACAGGGGGTCTCCGGGGAGCTGTTTTTT. Translation gives CASSTPGQGVSGELFF.

The gene calls are TRBV28 and TRBJ2-3, with a possible D match to TRBD1 (5 bases). Germline lookup yields CDR1 MDHEN and CDR2 SYDVKM. The CDR3 runs 15 residues. V dropped 3 bases and J dropped 1 base, with 11 bases sitting between them. This CDR3 is CASSFLGRGTDTQYF. In DNA, the CDR3 is TGTGCCAGCAGTTTTTTGGGCAGGGGCACAGATACGCAGTATTTT.